Below, one T cell receptor (beta chain) is given with its context. This clonotype occurred many times. This receptor's antigen is unknown. No clone much larger than this one lies a single base away; base qualities are absent. The data were obtained in a study of T cell repertoires in cytomegalovirus infection (dated by TCRdb to about 2019). About the investigation overall: Donor HLA type was relevant to the analysis, because carriage of CMV infection together with the matching HLA type was indicated by public TCR beta signatures. On the study overall, not on this receptor specifically: The ex vivo response was dominated by HLA-C-restricted CMV-specific TCR beta clonotypes, and the single most frequent clonotype in two of eight donors was supplied by these HLA-C-restricted clonotypes. In both this cohort and an independent cohort of some 370 donors, the cumulative frequency of public TCR beta family members distinguished carriers of CMV infection plus the relevant HLA type.

Instrument on record: Illumina HiSeq 1500. TCRdb cleaned the public reads at Q25 with fastp, built clones with MiXCR and kept in-frame beta chains. Each CDR3 protein gets just one entry, which takes the most common genes and DNA from the rows behind it. The sample table contains approximately 70,000 distinct CDR3 sequences; only one count was recorded for around 21% of them. Roughly three quarters of the sample comes from the top ten. CDR1 and CDR2 are drawn from the germline V gene: SGHVS, FNYEAQ. The CDR3 contains 17 residues, cysteine and phenylalanine counted. Of all the DNA, just the CDR3 is kept, 51 bases in frame from base 1. Germline trimming: 2 bases from V, 0 bases from J; junction bases outside gene matches: 9.

The source of this sequence is a human donor in good health (CMV status not recorded). Some clones in this sample may be carry-over from other donors' samples. The chain is made from TRBV7-6 and TRBJ2-5, and TRBD2 aligns with 7 junction nucleotides. Material for sequencing was PBMCs, sequenced either directly or after in vitro stimulation (not recorded which). The CDR3 amino acid sequence is: CASSLLAGGAYQETQYF. Here is the DNA: TGTGCCAGCAGCTTATTAGCGGGTGGAGCCTACCAAGAGACCCAGTACTTC.